Sequencing of this TCR beta chain was carried out in a study of blood T cells in healthy people across ages. Then a second PCR, running roughly 7 to 11 cycles, was carried out with a sample-barcoded 5' primer and a J-beta primer mix. A minimum of 2.5 million CDR3-containing paired-end reads was obtained for each sample. One entry per CDR3 protein, called by TCRdb with MiXCR from the 5' RACE reads. The sample lists 700,000 to 1,000,000 distinct CDR3 sequences; roughly 44% were seen once. This CDR3 is built from 12 residues. Germline V CDR1 and CDR2: MNHNY, SVGAGI (reference sequence). A remark on this clonotype: A much larger clone lies one base from this, so it may be a read error.

The V and J genes are TRBV6-6 and TRBJ1-1; D is uncertain. The sample comprised blood. The receptor was isolated from a man aged 55-75 years in good health. CDR3: CASIYPRNEAFF. In DNA form, the CDR3 reads TGTGCCAGCATTTACCCCCGGAATGAAGCTTTCTTT.